The rows below give T cell receptor beta chains drawn from one sample of a study of blood T cell repertoires in COVID-19. Profiling relied on immunoSEQ multiplex PCR, and the TCRdb table lists in-frame clones only, not all of them. Of approximately 69,000 clones listed, over 65% are singletons. The sample consisted of peripheral blood. The receptors were sampled from a woman older than 75 with acute or convalescent COVID-19. The CDR3 runs from the conserved cysteine through the conserved F or W. The D gene is left open where the match is weak. Size is stated for part of the rows, as once, few or many counts, or as a class when the clone is expanded.

J,D,size,V,CDR3,DNA
TRBJ2-1,TRBD2,NA,TRBV4-1,CASSQDRLAGTPNEQFF,TGCGCCAGCAGCCAAGATCGCCTAGCGGGAACCCCCAATGAGCAGTTCTTC
TRBJ2-1,TRBD1,NA,TRBV24-1,CATRSTLGQGASGDEQFF,TGTGCCACCAGAAGTACTCTCGGACAGGGGGCCTCGGGGGATGAGCAGTTCTTC
TRBJ2-4,TRBD2,NA,TRBV7-2,CASSLGGTSGLAQYF,TGTGCCAGCAGCTTAGGGGGGACTAGCGGTTTAGCGCAGTACTTC
TRBJ2-1,TRBD2,NA,TRBV2,CANPSGSRNEQFF,TGTGCCAACCCCAGCGGGAGTCGCAATGAGCAGTTCTTC
TRBJ1-2,NA,NA,TRBV19,CASSPRTVNGGYTF,TGTGCCAGTAGTCCCAGGACAGTCAACGGCGGCTACACCTTC
TRBJ1-5,NA,NA,TRBV6-6,CASSYSRGGGQPQHF,TGTGCCAGCAGTTACTCACGCGGGGGCGGCCAGCCCCAGCATTTT
TRBJ1-5,NA,NA,TRBV3-1/TRBV3-2,CASSQAGSNQPQHF,TGTGCCAGCAGCCAAGCAGGTAGCAATCAGCCCCAGCATTTT
TRBJ1-4,TRBD1,once,TRBV28,CASSLGQDEKLFF,TGTGCCAGCAGTCTCGGACAGGATGAAAAACTGTTTTTT
TRBJ1-1,TRBD1,NA,TRBV6-5,CASRDRDRVNTEAFF,TGTGCCAGCAGGGACCGGGACAGGGTGAACACTGAAGCTTTCTTT
TRBJ2-3,NA,NA,TRBV2,CASRRLVITDTQYF,TGTGCCAGCAGGAGGCTAGTAATCACAGATACGCAGTATTTT
TRBJ2-7,NA,NA,TRBV7-8,CASSTGRATYEQYF,TGTGCCAGCAGTACAGGCCGGGCGACCTACGAGCAGTACTTC
TRBJ1-2,NA,once,TRBV6-2/TRBV6-3,CASSTLEASYGYTF,TGTGCCAGCAGTACCCTGGAGGCAAGCTATGGCTACACCTTC
TRBJ2-3,TRBD2,NA,TRBV5-1,CASSLARASGRLVSTDTQYF,TGCGCCAGCAGCTTGGCCCGGGCTAGCGGGAGGCTCGTGAGCACAGATACGCAGTATTTT
TRBJ1-2,TRBD1,few,TRBV7-3,CASSAQGDYGYTF,TGTGCCAGCAGCGCACAGGGGGACTATGGCTACACCTTC
TRBJ1-1,NA,once,TRBV5-1,CASSLEQNTEAFF,TGCGCCAGCAGCTTGGAACAGAACACTGAAGCTTTCTTT
TRBJ2-1,NA,NA,TRBV9,CASSPGLLYNEQFF,TGTGCCAGCAGCCCTGGACTCCTTTACAATGAGCAGTTCTTC
TRBJ1-2,TRBD1,NA,TRBV4-2,CASSQIPGTGGDYGYTF,TGTGCCAGCAGCCAGATTCCCGGGACAGGTGGTGACTATGGCTACACCTTC
TRBJ1-1,TRBD1,NA,TRBV15,CATSGGQQNTEAFF,TGTGCCACCAGCGGGGGACAGCAGAACACTGAAGCTTTCTTT
TRBJ2-5,NA,NA,TRBV11-2,CASSLYGFQETQYF,TGTGCCAGCAGCTTATACGGGTTCCAAGAGACCCAGTACTTC
TRBJ2-7,NA,few,TRBV7-2,CASSLALGAAYEQYF,TGTGCCAGCAGCTTAGCGCTGGGGGCGGCCTACGAGCAGTACTTC